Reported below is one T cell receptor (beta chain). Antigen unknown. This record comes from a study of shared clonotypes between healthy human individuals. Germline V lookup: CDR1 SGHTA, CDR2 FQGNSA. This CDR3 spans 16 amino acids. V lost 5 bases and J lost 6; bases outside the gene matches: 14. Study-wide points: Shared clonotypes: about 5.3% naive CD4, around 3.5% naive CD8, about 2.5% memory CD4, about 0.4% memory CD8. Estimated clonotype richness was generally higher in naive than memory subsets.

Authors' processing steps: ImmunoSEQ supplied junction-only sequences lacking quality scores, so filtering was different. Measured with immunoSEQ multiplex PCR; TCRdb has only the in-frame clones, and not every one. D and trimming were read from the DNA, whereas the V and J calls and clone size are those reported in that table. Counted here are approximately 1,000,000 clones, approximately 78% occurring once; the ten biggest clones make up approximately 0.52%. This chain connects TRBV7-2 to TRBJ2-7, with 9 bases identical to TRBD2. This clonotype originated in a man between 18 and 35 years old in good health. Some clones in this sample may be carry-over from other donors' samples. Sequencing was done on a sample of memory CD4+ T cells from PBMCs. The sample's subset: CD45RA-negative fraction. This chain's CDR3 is CASSPGLAWSSGEQYF. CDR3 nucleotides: TGTGCCAGCAGCCCCGGACTAGCGTGGTCTTCGGGCGAGCAGTACTTC.